The next 24 T cell receptor beta chains were all read from a single sample in a study of shared clonotypes between healthy human individuals. The protocol was immunoSEQ multiplex PCR, while the TCRdb copy is restricted to in-frame clones and leaves out a portion. The sample gives over 1.5 million clones, nearly 99% of which show up once; roughly 0.45% is in the top ten. Sample: naive CD4+ T cells sorted from blood. As for subset: CD45RA+ positively selected. Receptors originate from a young man in good health.

J is TRBJ2-1 and V is TRBV9, with 14 bases that match TRBD2. The germline V gene has CDR1 SGDLS and CDR2 YYNGEE. V shed 0 bases and J 8 bases; nucleotides not matched to a gene: 7. The CDR3 consists of 17 residues. The CDR3 loop is CASSVATSGRAPDEQFF. As DNA, the CDR3 is TGTGCCAGCAGCGTAGCGACTAGCGGGAGGGCCCCTGATGAGCAGTTCTTC. Full variable domain (rest looked up from reference TRBV9 and TRBJ2-1): DSGVTQTPKHLITATGQRVTLRCSPRSGDLSVYWYQQSLDQGLQFLIQYYNGEERAKGNILERFSAQQFPDLHSELNLSSLELGDSALYFCASSVATSGRAPDEQFFGPGTRLTVL.

The gene calls are TRBV29-1 and TRBJ2-5, with a tentative D call TRBD2 (5 bases). The length of the CDR3 is 12 residues. Germline CDR1 and CDR2: SQVTM and ANQGSEA. Trimming pared 4 bases from V and 5 bases from J, leaving 11 bases between. The CDR3: CSVGSGGETQYF. The CDR3 DNA reads TGCAGCGTTGGAAGTGGAGGTGAGACCCAGTACTTC.

The CDR3 sequence is CSVQSGSSGNTIYF. The CDR3 DNA sequence: TGCAGCGTCCAGTCCGGGAGCTCTGGAAACACCATATATTTT. J is TRBJ1-3 and V is TRBV29-1; D unresolved. The V and J ends lost 6 bases and 0 bases respectively, with 12 bases between them. CDR3 length: 14 amino acids. Per the germline V gene, CDR1 is SQVTM and CDR2 is ANQGSEA.

The chain has TRBV30 and TRBJ1-3; no definite D call. The CDR3 is made up of 15 amino acids. Trimming removed 1 base from V and 0 bases from J, with 10 bases in between. CDR1 and CDR2 (germline): GTSNPN, SVGIG (reference sequence). The CDR3 loop reads CAWSEAYNSGNTIYF. CDR3 coding DNA: TGTGCCTGGAGTGAGGCGTACAACTCTGGAAACACCATATATTTT.

The rearrangement joins TRBV10-2 to TRBJ1-1; maybe TRBD1 (5 bases). Germline-derived CDR1 and CDR2 are WSHSY and SAAADI. V lost 7 bases and J lost 10, with 34 bases in between. This CDR3 has 18 amino acids. CDR3 loop: CASTATTIDQARGAVAFF. The CDR3 bases are TGCGCCAGCACAGCAACGACAATCGACCAGGCCCGGGGCGCCGTAGCTTTCTTT.

The chain employs TRBV9 and TRBJ2-7; 7 bases are a match to TRBD1. CDR3 length equals 19 residues. The V and J ends lost 5 bases and 3 bases, in that order; junction bases with no gene match: 23. The germline gives CDR1 SGDLS, CDR2 YYNGEE. The CDR3, as DNA: TGTGCCAGCAGGTGCTTCGGGACAGTAGATCCTACAACCTTCTACGAGCAGTACTTC. Translated, it gives CASRCFGTVDPTTFYEQYF.

The chain employs TRBV5-6 and TRBJ1-2; TRBD1 is a possible D gene (5 bases). Trimming left V 4 bases short and J 8 bases short, with 12 bases between. CDR3 length equals 12 residues. Germline values: CDR1 SGHDT, CDR2 YYEEEE. The CDR3, as DNA: TGTGCCAGCAGCCCAGCAGGGTTCGGCTACACCTTC. Amino acids: CASSPAGFGYTF.

The chain combines TRBV5-1 with TRBJ2-7; D is unclear. V lost 0 bases, J lost 3 bases, and 16 bases lay in between. Looked up from germline, CDR1 is SGHRS and CDR2 is YFSETQ. The CDR3 runs 16 residues. Written as DNA, the CDR3 is TGCGCCAGCAGCTTGGTCTCGGGTGGAACGGGCTACGAGCAGTACTTC. This translates into CASSLVSGGTGYEQYF. The variable domain in full, with the rest retrieved from reference TRBV5-1 and TRBJ2-7, is KAGVTQTPRYLIKTRGQQVTLSCSPISGHRSVSWYQQTPGQGLQFLFEYFSETQRNKGNFPGRFSGRQFSNSRSEMNVSTLELGDSALYLCASSLVSGGTGYEQYFGPGTRLTVT.

The DNA of the CDR3 is TGTGCCAGTAGTATTGGGGTGGAATACGAGCAGTACTTC. Amino acid sequence: CASSIGVEYEQYF. J is TRBJ2-7 and V is TRBV19; no clear D gene. Germline CDR1 reads LNHDA; CDR2 reads SQIVND (reference sequence). Trimming cost V 3 bases and J 4 bases, with 10 bases left between them. The CDR3 is made up of 13 amino acids.

The chain employs TRBV6-6 and TRBJ2-7; no definite D call. The CDR3 is 11 residues long. The germline V gene encodes CDR1 MNHNY and CDR2 SVGAGI (reference sequence). V dropped 0 bases and J dropped 6 bases, with 3 bases sitting between them. This chain's CDR3 is CASSYSVEQYF. As DNA, the CDR3 is TGTGCCAGCAGTTACTCGGTCGAGCAGTACTTC.

The chain recombines TRBV28 with TRBJ1-1; 9 bases align to TRBD1. Germline CDR1 reads MDHEN; CDR2 reads SYDVKM. V lost 4 bases to trimming and J lost 4 bases; unmatched junction nucleotides: 4. The CDR3 length is 14 residues. CDR3: CASSSGQGSTEAFF. The DNA for the CDR3 is TGTGCCAGCAGTTCGGGACAGGGAAGCACTGAAGCTTTCTTT.

The table lists this clone with a count of one. The chain carries TRBV5-5 and TRBJ2-7; D remains unclear. Germline V CDR1 and CDR2: SGHKS, YYEKEE (reference sequence). The V end lost 2 bases, the J end lost 3 bases, and 21 bases lay between the germline ends. The CDR3 covers 17 residues. The CDR3 here is CASSFGMNYGILYEQYF. The CDR3 DNA is TGTGCCAGCAGCTTTGGTATGAATTATGGAATCCTCTACGAGCAGTACTTC.

This sequence joins TRBV2 and TRBJ1-1; 8 positions match TRBD1. The CDR3 is 14 residues long. Losses at the gene ends were 6 bases for V and 1 base for J; bases not matched to a gene: 4. Germline assignment: CDR1 SNHLY and CDR2 FYNNEI. This CDR3 is CASRLDRANTEAFF. CDR3 sequence (DNA): TGTGCCAGCAGATTGGACAGGGCGAACACTGAAGCTTTCTTT. Full variable domain (missing parts from reference TRBV2 and TRBJ1-1): EPEVTQTPSHQVTQMGQEVILRCVPISNHLYFYWYRQILGQKVEFLVSFYNNEISEKSEIFDDQFSVERPDGSNFTLKIRSTKLEDSAMYFCASRLDRANTEAFFGQGTRLTVV.

The chain links TRBV18 to TRBJ1-1; D is unresolved. V gave up 3 bases and J gave up 6 bases, with 8 bases separating them. There are 12 residues in the CDR3. Looked up from germline, CDR1 is KGHSH and CDR2 is LQKENI. CDR3 residues: CASSPLGAEAFF. The CDR3 DNA follows: TGTGCCAGCTCACCCCTAGGCGCTGAAGCTTTCTTT.

The chain joins TRBV20-1 to TRBJ2-2; D remains unclear. The CDR3 covers 11 residues. The V end lost 3 bases, the J end lost 6 bases, and 5 bases lay between the germline ends. The germline gives CDR1 DFQATT, CDR2 SNEGSKA (reference sequence). CDR3 amino acids: CSASRSGELFF. The CDR3 DNA follows: TGCAGTGCTAGCAGATCCGGGGAGCTGTTTTTT.

The chain combines TRBV7-8 with TRBJ2-7; the D gene is possibly TRBD1 (6 bases). Germline loops: CDR1 SGHVS, CDR2 FQNEAQ. V was cut by 2 bases and J by 0 bases, with 14 bases left in between. This CDR3 has 16 residues. CDR3 amino acids: CASSLKTGKLSYEQYF. CDR3 nucleotides: TGTGCCAGCAGCTTAAAGACAGGCAAACTCTCCTACGAGCAGTACTTC.

The rearrangement uses TRBV7-9 and TRBJ1-2, with TRBD1 matching over 10 bases. The CDR3 covers 13 residues. Germline CDR1 reads SEHNR; CDR2 reads FQNEAQ (reference sequence). J lost 5 bases, V lost 4 bases, and 1 base had no gene match. CDR3 bases: TGTGCCAGCAGCTCGGACAGGGGGTATGGCTACACCTTC. It is translated as CASSSDRGYGYTF.

This clone was recorded only once. The chain links TRBV10-1 to TRBJ1-5; D may be TRBD1 (5 bases). V shed 4 bases and J shed 4 bases, with 8 bases lying between them. Per germline, CDR1 WNHNN and CDR2 SYGVQD (reference sequence). This CDR3 comprises 13 residues. CDR3: CASSAGPNQPQHF. CDR3 nucleotide sequence: TGCGCCAGCAGTGCGGGGCCTAATCAGCCCCAGCATTTT.

J is TRBJ2-7 and V is TRBV7-9; 9 nucleotides agree with TRBD2. Germline V gene lookup returns CDR1 SEHNR and CDR2 FQNEAQ (reference sequence). There are 14 residues in the CDR3. V was clipped by 9 bases and J by 2 bases; unmatched bases: 8. The CDR3 region has the DNA TGTGCCAGTGGAGCGGGAGGAGGAACCTACGAGCAGTACTTC. Translating gives CASGAGGGTYEQYF.

The rearrangement links TRBV5-4 to TRBJ2-1; TRBD2 aligns across 12 bases. In germline, CDR1 is SGHNT, CDR2 YYREEE (reference sequence). V shed 4 bases, J shed 6 bases, and the junction held 14 bases outside the gene matches. The CDR3 runs to 18 residues. The CDR3: CASSRELAGGPGRNEQFF. The CDR3 DNA reads TGTGCCAGCAGCCGGGAGCTAGCGGGAGGGCCGGGGCGCAATGAGCAGTTCTTC. The full variable domain, in which reference TRBV5-4 and TRBJ2-1 provide the parts outside the CDR3, is ETGVTQSPTHLIKTRGQQVTLRCSSQSGHNTVSWYQQALGQGPQFIFQYYREEENGRGNFPPRFSGLQFPNYSSELNVNALELDDSALYLCASSRELAGGPGRNEQFFGPGTRLTVL.

The chain recombines TRBV14 with TRBJ2-1, with D hard to call. The germline V and J ends were trimmed by 4 bases and 0 bases, with 10 bases remaining between them. There are 15 residues in the CDR3. Per the germline V gene, CDR1 is SGHDN and CDR2 is FVKESK. This CDR3 is CASSLSPSSYNEQFF. DNA of the CDR3: TGTGCCAGCAGCCTGAGCCCGAGCTCCTACAATGAGCAGTTCTTC.

The rearrangement joins TRBV5-1 to TRBJ2-5; 9 bases fit TRBD1. CDR3 length: 18 residues. V lost 4 bases to trimming and J lost 5 bases; unmatched junction nucleotides: 18. Per the germline V gene, CDR1 is SGHRS and CDR2 is YFSETQ. In DNA, the CDR3 is TGCGCCAGCAGCCTAACTTCAACCGGGACAGGGAGCCGGGAGACCCAGTACTTC. It encodes CASSLTSTGTGSRETQYF.

This chain connects TRBV11-3 to TRBJ2-5; the match to TRBD1 covers 9 bases. This CDR3 has 16 amino acids. The germline V gene has CDR1 SGHNT and CDR2 YENEEA. The ends lost 4 bases at V and 3 bases at J; junction bases unmatched: 9. The chain's CDR3 is CASSSDGTGNEETQYF. The CDR3 DNA sequence: TGTGCCAGCAGCTCAGATGGGACAGGGAATGAAGAGACCCAGTACTTC.

The rearrangement uses TRBV7-3 and TRBJ2-3; no firm D call. The CDR3 is 16 residues long. Per the germline V gene, CDR1 is SGHTA and CDR2 is FQGTGA. The V end was cut by 4 bases, the J end by 1 base, with 15 bases between. CDR3 protein: CASSSGGMQGTDTQYF. DNA of the CDR3: TGTGCCAGCAGCTCCGGTGGGATGCAAGGCACAGATACGCAGTATTTT.